The 8 T cell receptor beta chains below come from one sample, sequenced in a study of shared clonotypes between healthy human individuals. Clones were sequenced by immunoSEQ multiplex PCR, and TCRdb holds only the in-frame ones, with some missing. Of 1,500,000 or so clones in the sample, approximately 98.5% were seen once. Sample: naive CD4+ T cells sorted from blood. The sample's subset: CD45RA+ positively selected. The receptors were gathered from a man aged 25-40 years in good health.

To note about this clone: The same CDR3 can be traced to other DNA sequences in this sample. The CDR3: CASSFGGGQETQYF. The CDR3 DNA follows: TGTGCCAGCAGTTTTGGGGGAGGCCAAGAGACCCAGTACTTC. The chain recombines TRBV28 with TRBJ2-5; weak D call: TRBD2 (6 bases). Trimming removed 3 bases at V and 1 base at J, with 9 bases between. This CDR3 is built from 14 residues. Looked up from germline, CDR1 is MDHEN and CDR2 is SYDVKM.

In nucleotides, the CDR3 is TGTGCCAGCACCTTCGGGACTAGCGGTTCGGAGACCCAGTACTTC. This codes for CASTFGTSGSETQYF. The chain carries TRBV2 and TRBJ2-5, with TRBD2 matching 11 bases. CDR1 and CDR2 (germline): SNHLY, FYNNEI. The CDR3 consists of 15 residues. With 7 bases clipped from V and 5 bases from J, the junction kept 9 bases outside the gene matches.

The rearrangement joins TRBV9 to TRBJ1-5, with 11 bases fitting TRBD1. The CDR3 has 14 amino acids. The ends lost 4 bases at V and 5 bases at J; junction bases unmatched: 2. In germline, CDR1 is SGDLS, CDR2 YYNGEE. The chain's CDR3 is CASSLGQGDQPQHF. DNA for the CDR3: TGTGCCAGCAGCTTGGGACAGGGGGATCAGCCCCAGCATTTT.

This chain connects TRBV5-4 to TRBJ1-1, with a weak D call TRBD1 (6 bases). The V and J ends lost 0 bases and 8 bases respectively, with 11 bases between them. Germline CDR1 and CDR2: SGHNT and YYREEE (reference sequence). The CDR3 totals 13 residues. This chain's CDR3 is CASSLGGQVEAFF. CDR3 nucleotides: TGTGCCAGCAGCTTGGGGGGGCAGGTGGAAGCTTTCTTT. The complete variable domain, with remaining parts taken from reference TRBV5-4 and TRBJ1-1, reads ETGVTQSPTHLIKTRGQQVTLRCSSQSGHNTVSWYQQALGQGPQFIFQYYREEENGRGNFPPRFSGLQFPNYSSELNVNALELDDSALYLCASSLGGQVEAFFGQGTRLTVV.

V and J are TRBV18 and TRBJ2-6; D gene uncertain. The CDR3 covers 17 residues. CDR1 and CDR2 (germline): KGHSH, LQKENI. V lost 1 base to trimming and J lost 0 bases, with 10 bases between them. CDR3: CASSPRLSVSGANVLTF. The DNA for the CDR3 is TGTGCCAGCTCACCACGGCTTTCGGTCTCTGGGGCCAACGTCCTGACTTTC.

The chain recombines TRBV5-1 with TRBJ2-7; 7 positions match TRBD2. The CDR3 has 15 residues. The germline V gene encodes CDR1 SGHRS and CDR2 YFSETQ. V shed 0 bases and J 2 bases; nucleotides not matched to a gene: 5. Here the CDR3 reads CASSLAPGLPYEQYF. CDR3 in DNA: TGCGCCAGCAGCTTGGCTCCGGGACTACCCTACGAGCAGTACTTC.

The chain uses TRBV7-6 and TRBJ2-1, with 8 bases lining up with TRBD2. This CDR3 region has 15 residues. Trimming took 2 bases from V and 9 from J; bases not matched to a gene: 9. Germline CDR1 SGHVS, CDR2 FNYEAQ. CDR3 nucleotide sequence: TGTGCCAGCAGCTTACTGGTAGCGGGATCCCCTGAGCAGTTCTTC. Translation gives CASSLLVAGSPEQFF.

The gene calls are TRBV7-2 and TRBJ2-5, with TRBD2 matching 14 bases. Germline V lookup: CDR1 SGHTA, CDR2 FQGNSA. V was clipped by 5 bases and J by 5 bases; unmatched bases: 13. This CDR3 contains 18 residues. The CDR3 reads CASSLKRLAGGRGETQYF. The CDR3 DNA is TGTGCCAGCAGCCTAAAACGACTAGCGGGAGGGCGAGGGGAGACCCAGTACTTC. The whole variable domain, remainder taken from reference TRBV7-2 and TRBJ2-5, is GAGVSQSPSNKVTEKGKDVELRCDPISGHTALYWYRQSLGQGLEFLIYFQGNSAPDKSGLPSDRFSAERTGGSVSTLTIQRTQQEDSAVYLCASSLKRLAGGRGETQYFGPGTRLLVL.